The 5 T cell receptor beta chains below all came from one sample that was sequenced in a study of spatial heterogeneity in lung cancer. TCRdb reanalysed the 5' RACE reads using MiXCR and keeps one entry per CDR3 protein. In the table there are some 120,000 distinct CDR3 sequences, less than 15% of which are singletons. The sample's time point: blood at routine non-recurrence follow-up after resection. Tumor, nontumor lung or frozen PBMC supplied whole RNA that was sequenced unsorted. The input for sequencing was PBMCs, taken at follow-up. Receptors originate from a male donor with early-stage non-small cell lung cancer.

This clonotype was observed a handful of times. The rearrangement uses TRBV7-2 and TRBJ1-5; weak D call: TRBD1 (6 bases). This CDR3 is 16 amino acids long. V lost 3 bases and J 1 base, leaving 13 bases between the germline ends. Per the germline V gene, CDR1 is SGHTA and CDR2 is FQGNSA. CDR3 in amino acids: CASSFGQGMSNQPQHF. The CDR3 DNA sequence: TGTGCCAGCAGCTTTGGGCAGGGGATGAGCAATCAGCCCCAGCATTTT.

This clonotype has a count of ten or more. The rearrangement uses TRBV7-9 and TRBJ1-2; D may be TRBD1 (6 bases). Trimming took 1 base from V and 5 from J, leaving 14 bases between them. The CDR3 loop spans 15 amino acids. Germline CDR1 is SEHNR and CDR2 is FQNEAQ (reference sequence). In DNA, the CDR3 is TGTGCCAGCAGCTTAGGGCAGGGGTTAAGTTATGGCTACACCTTC. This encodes CASSLGQGLSYGYTF.

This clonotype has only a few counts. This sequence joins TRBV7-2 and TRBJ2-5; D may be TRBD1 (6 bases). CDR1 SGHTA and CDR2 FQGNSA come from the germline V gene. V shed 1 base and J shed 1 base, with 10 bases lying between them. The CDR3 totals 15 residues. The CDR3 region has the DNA TGTGCCAGCAGCTTAGTATGGACAGTCCAAGAGACCCAGTACTTC. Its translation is CASSLVWTVQETQYF.

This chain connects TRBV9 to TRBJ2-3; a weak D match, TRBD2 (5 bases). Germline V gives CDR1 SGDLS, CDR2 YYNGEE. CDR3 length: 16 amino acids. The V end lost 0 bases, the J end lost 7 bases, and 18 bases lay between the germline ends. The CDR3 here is CASSVAGNRGFYTQYF. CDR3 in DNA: TGTGCCAGCAGCGTAGCGGGTAACCGGGGATTTTATACGCAGTATTTT.

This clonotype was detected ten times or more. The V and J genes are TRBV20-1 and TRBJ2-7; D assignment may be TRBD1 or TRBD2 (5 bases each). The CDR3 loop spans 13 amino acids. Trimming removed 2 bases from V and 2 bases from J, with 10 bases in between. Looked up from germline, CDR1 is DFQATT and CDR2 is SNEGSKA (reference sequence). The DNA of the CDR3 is TGCAGTGCTAGATCCAGGGAGACCTACGAGCAGTACTTC. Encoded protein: CSARSRETYEQYF.